The T cell receptor beta chain under discussion was sequenced for a study of blood T cell repertoires in COVID-19. Looked up from germline, CDR1 is ENHRY and CDR2 is SYGVKD. This CDR3 has 12 residues. Trimming left V 10 bases short and J 5 bases short, with 14 bases between. Some clones are missing from TCRdb's copy, which holds only in-frame ones; the method was immunoSEQ multiplex PCR. The sample has roughly 330,000 clones, around 87% seen once. The source of this sequence is a woman in her forties or fifties with active or convalescent COVID-19. J is TRBJ1-1 and V is TRBV10-3; TRBD1 is a possible D gene (5 bases). Sequenced material: peripheral blood. CDR3: CATREPGTEAFF. The CDR3 bases are TGTGCCACCAGGGAACCGGGAACTGAAGCTTTCTTT.